The 29 T cell receptor beta chains presented below share a single source sample, sequenced in a study of control samples from healthy donors and cancer patients. Assay used: immunoSEQ multiplex PCR; TCRdb lists only in-frame clones, some missing. This sample has roughly 130,000 clones; about 94% occur once, and the top ten carry around 3.6%. The sample consisted of blood. Receptors originate from a man between 25 and 39 years old in good health.

This clone came up once. The chain has TRBV11-2 and TRBJ1-1; TRBD1 is a possible D gene (5 bases). CDR3 length equals 13 residues. Trimming took off 4 bases at V and 4 bases at J, with 10 bases between the two ends. Germline V lookup: CDR1 SGHAT, CDR2 FQNNGV. The CDR3: CASSSGPSTEAFF. CDR3 in DNA: TGTGCCAGCAGCTCGGGACCGAGCACTGAAGCTTTCTTT.

The V call is TRBV18, the J call TRBJ1-1; perhaps TRBD1 as D (5 bases). Germline V gene lookup returns CDR1 KGHSH and CDR2 LQKENI. CDR3 size: 14 residues. Trimming removed 8 bases at V and 0 bases at J, with 13 bases between. The CDR3 nucleotides read TGTGCCAGCCAGAGAAACAGGATGAACACTGAAGCTTTCTTT. As protein: CASQRNRMNTEAFF.

This chain connects TRBV7-3 to TRBJ1-3; 8 bases agree with TRBD1. V was pared by 4 bases and J by 0 bases, with 14 bases of the junction left unmatched. Per the germline V gene, CDR1 is SGHTA and CDR2 is FQGTGA. The CDR3 totals 19 residues. CDR3 amino acids: CASSWRQGRMKTSGNTIYF. CDR3 coding DNA: TGTGCCAGCAGCTGGCGACAGGGGAGGATGAAGACCTCTGGAAACACCATATATTTT. Filled out from reference TRBV7-3 and TRBJ1-3, the complete variable domain reads GAGVSQTPSNKVTEKGKYVELRCDPISGHTALYWYRQSLGQGPEFLIYFQGTGAADDSGLPNDRFFAVRPEGSVSTLKIQRTERGDSAVYLCASSWRQGRMKTSGNTIYFGEGSWLTVV.

V and J are TRBV27 and TRBJ2-7; D unresolved. Germline values: CDR1 MNHEY, CDR2 SMNVEV (reference sequence). The CDR3 totals 13 residues. V was cut by 1 base and J by 5 bases, with 9 bases left in between. The DNA for the CDR3 is TGTGCCAGCAGTTTATATAGGGCCCACGAGCAGTACTTC. Translated, it gives CASSLYRAHEQYF.

The chain links TRBV6-5 to TRBJ2-5; 7 bases agree with TRBD1. Losses at the gene ends were 4 bases for V and 13 bases for J; bases not matched to a gene: 9. The germline CDR1 and CDR2 sequences are MNHEY and SVGAGI. The CDR3 runs 12 residues. CDR3 protein: CASSSDRTRLYF. The CDR3, as DNA: TGTGCCAGCAGTTCGGACAGGACCCGCTTGTACTTC.

The rearrangement joins TRBV7-8 to TRBJ2-7; D is undetermined. Germline V lookup: CDR1 SGHVS, CDR2 FQNEAQ. This CDR3 spans 11 amino acids. Deletions cut 5 bases from V and 4 bases from J, with 6 bases between. CDR3 DNA sequence: TGTGCCAGCAGCCTACAATACGAGCAGTACTTC. Translated: CASSLQYEQYF.

V is TRBV14 and J is TRBJ1-1; 7 bases are shared with TRBD1. Germline V gives CDR1 SGHDN, CDR2 FVKESK. The CDR3 consists of 14 residues. The V segment lost 6 bases and the J segment 1 base; nucleotides outside the gene matches: 5. The CDR3 here is CASRRTGPNTEAFF. DNA for the CDR3: TGTGCCAGCAGGCGGACAGGCCCGAACACTGAAGCTTTCTTT.

This chain links TRBV6-5 with TRBJ2-7; weak D call: TRBD1 (6 bases). Germline V gives CDR1 MNHEY, CDR2 SVGAGI. The CDR3 is made up of 14 amino acids. V was shortened by 5 bases and J by 0 bases, with 11 bases between the two germline ends. CDR3 DNA sequence: TGTGCCAGCAGTACCACAGGGAGCTCCTACGAGCAGTACTTC. Translation gives CASSTTGSSYEQYF.

CDR3 residues: CASSLAGGGLHTDTQYF. As DNA, the CDR3 is TGTGCCAGCAGCTTGGCCGGCGGGGGCCTCCACACAGATACGCAGTATTTT. J is TRBJ2-3 and V is TRBV5-6, with a possible D match to TRBD2 (7 bases). The CDR3 is 17 amino acids. CDR1 is SGHDT and CDR2 is YYEEEE in the germline V gene. V gave up 0 bases and J gave up 2 bases, with 16 bases separating them.

The chain uses TRBV4-3 and TRBJ1-1, with 7 bases that match TRBD1. Germline trimming cut 1 base from V and 1 base from J; bases unmatched to any gene: 6. CDR3 length equals 16 residues. In germline, CDR1 is LGHNA, CDR2 YSLEER. The CDR3, as DNA: TGCGCCAGCAGCCAAGTGAGGGGGCAGGGGAACACTGAAGCTTTCTTT. Its protein product is CASSQVRGQGNTEAFF.

A single count supports this clone. V and J are TRBV11-2 and TRBJ2-7; 8 bases match TRBD1. Germline V gene lookup returns CDR1 SGHAT and CDR2 FQNNGV. The V gene end was trimmed by 3 bases and the J gene end by 6 bases; junction bases not matched to a gene: 10. The CDR3 has 15 amino acids. In DNA, the CDR3 is TGTGCCAGCAGCTTGATCCCGGGACAGGTCTCCGAGCAGTACTTC. Translated: CASSLIPGQVSEQYF.

The chain joins TRBV6-1 to TRBJ2-1; maybe TRBD1 (6 bases). With 3 bases removed from V and 8 bases from J, the gap between germline ends came to 14 bases. CDR1 and CDR2 from the germline V gene are MNHNS and SASEGT. This CDR3 has 14 residues. CDR3 loop: CASSEGHPLDEQFF. The CDR3 DNA reads as TGTGCCAGCAGTGAGGGACACCCTTTAGATGAGCAGTTCTTC.

The V call is TRBV2, the J call TRBJ1-3; perhaps TRBD1 as D (6 bases). V was cut by 4 bases and J by 0 bases, with 7 bases left in between. CDR1 SNHLY and CDR2 FYNNEI come from the germline V gene. The CDR3 runs to 14 residues. The CDR3: CASSGGPSGNTIYF. The CDR3 region has the DNA TGTGCCAGCAGTGGGGGGCCCTCTGGAAACACCATATATTTT.

This clone has just one count. The chain has TRBV7-2 and TRBJ1-3; D remains unclear. CDR1 and CDR2 from the germline V gene are SGHTA and FQGNSA. CDR3 length equals 15 residues. The ends were cut back, 1 base at V and 0 bases at J, with 7 bases in the middle. CDR3 protein: CASSLGGISGNTIYF. The CDR3 coding sequence is TGTGCCAGCAGCTTAGGCGGAATCTCTGGAAACACCATATATTTT. The full variable domain, completed using reference TRBV7-2 and TRBJ1-3, is GAGVSQSPSNKVTEKGKDVELRCDPISGHTALYWYRQSLGQGLEFLIYFQGNSAPDKSGLPSDRFSAERTGGSVSTLTIQRTQQEDSAVYLCASSLGGISGNTIYFGEGSWLTVV.

The rearrangement links TRBV9 to TRBJ1-3; D unresolved. Trimming shortened V by 0 bases and J by 0 bases, and 10 bases separated the two germline ends. This CDR3 comprises 16 residues. Germline V lookup: CDR1 SGDLS, CDR2 YYNGEE. CDR3 residues: CASSVGSKSSGNTIYF. The CDR3 region has the DNA TGTGCCAGCAGCGTAGGGTCAAAGAGCTCTGGAAACACCATATATTTT.

The chain combines TRBV5-3 with TRBJ2-4; 9 bases are shared with TRBD1. TRBV5-3 is identified as an open reading frame with a role that is uncertain. The CDR3 runs to 14 residues. V dropped 8 bases and J dropped 1; count of bases not matched to a gene: 4. The CDR3 bases are TGTGCCAGGGGACAGGGAGGTGCCAAAAACATTCAGTACTTC. It codes for CARGQGGAKNIQYF.

J is TRBJ1-3 and V is TRBV6-2 or TRBV6-3; D remains ambiguous. The CDR3 sequence is 15 residues long. The ends were cut back, 2 bases at V and 0 bases at J, with 8 bases in the middle. The germline V gene encodes CDR1 MNHEY and CDR2 SVGEGT. The DNA for the CDR3 is TGTGCCAGCAGTTACGGAATGGGCTCTGGAAACACCATATATTTT. Translated, it gives CASSYGMGSGNTIYF.

V gene TRBV19 combines with J gene TRBJ2-2, with 9 bases that match TRBD2. The junction had 6 bases not matched to a gene; V was cut back by 10 bases and J by 6 bases. Germline V gene data show CDR1 as LNHDA and CDR2 as SQIVND (reference sequence). The CDR3 is 13 amino acids. CDR3 sequence reads: CATHSGGAGELFF. DNA of the CDR3: TGTGCCACACATAGCGGGGGTGCCGGGGAGCTGTTTTTT.

The chain recombines TRBV7-9 with TRBJ1-4; perhaps TRBD1 as D (5 bases). V shed 7 bases and J shed 0 bases, with 12 bases lying between them. Germline CDR1 is SEHNR and CDR2 is FQNEAQ (reference sequence). The CDR3 is 15 residues long. The CDR3 is CASKGDGATNEKLFF. CDR3 DNA sequence: TGTGCCAGCAAAGGGGATGGGGCAACTAATGAAAAACTGTTTTTT.

This chain uses TRBV10-3 with TRBJ1-2; D perhaps matches TRBD1 (5 bases). Trimming cost V 7 bases and J 3 bases, with 15 bases left between them. Germline CDR1 reads ENHRY; CDR2 reads SYGVKD. The CDR3 runs to 14 residues. CDR3 in DNA: TGTGCCATCAAGTCGGGGGAGACGGACTATGGCTACACCTTC. Protein sequence: CAIKSGETDYGYTF.

V and J are TRBV7-2 and TRBJ2-3, with 7 nucleotides matching TRBD1. Germline V gene data show CDR1 as SGHTA and CDR2 as FQGNSA. J was trimmed by 0 bases and V by 1 base; bases with no gene match: 4. The CDR3 sequence is 16 residues long. The CDR3 loop is CASSLGARGSTDTQYF. The CDR3, as DNA: TGTGCCAGCAGCTTAGGGGCCAGGGGGAGCACAGATACGCAGTATTTT.

This sequence joins TRBV7-6 and TRBJ2-5; 11 positions agree with TRBD2. V gave up 6 bases and J gave up 1 base; unmatched junction bases: 1. Germline loops: CDR1 SGHVS, CDR2 FNYEAQ. The CDR3 totals 14 residues. The CDR3 DNA sequence: TGTGCCAGCAGACTAGCGGGGGCCCAAGAGACCCAGTACTTC. Its translation is CASRLAGAQETQYF.

J is TRBJ1-1 and V is TRBV27; D remains unclear. Trimming stripped 2 bases from V and 1 base from J, with 11 bases between. The CDR3 is 15 residues long. From germline, CDR1 is MNHEY and CDR2 SMNVEV (reference sequence). This CDR3 is CASSLMGLSNTEAFF. The CDR3, as DNA: TGTGCCAGCAGTTTAATGGGGTTGTCGAACACTGAAGCTTTCTTT.

This chain joins TRBV6-1 and TRBJ1-5; D remains unclear. This CDR3 has 12 amino acids. The germline V gene encodes CDR1 MNHNS and CDR2 SASEGT. Trimming pared 0 bases from V and 6 bases from J, leaving 3 bases between. The CDR3 DNA reads TGTGCCAGCAGTGAAGCGCGTCAGCCCCAGCATTTT. Encoded protein: CASSEARQPQHF.

The chain couples TRBV6-5 to TRBJ2-7; tentative D call: TRBD1 (5 bases). Trimming cost V 10 bases and J 11 bases, with 21 bases left between them. The germline V gene encodes CDR1 MNHEY and CDR2 SVGAGI. The CDR3 covers 12 residues. DNA of the CDR3: TGTGCCATCCTAAACCCAGGGTCCAAGAAGTACTTC. Protein: CAILNPGSKKYF.

The V and J genes are TRBV9 and TRBJ1-1, with D uncertain. The CDR3 has 13 residues. V was pared by 4 bases and J by 6 bases, with 13 bases between. The V gene's germline CDR1 is SGDLS and CDR2 YYNGEE. The CDR3 loop is CASSSLAGSEAFF. CDR3 DNA: TGTGCCAGCAGCTCCCTCGCGGGCTCTGAAGCTTTCTTT.

V gene TRBV29-1 combines with J gene TRBJ2-7; maybe TRBD1 (6 bases). The CDR3 spans 14 residues. V dropped 0 bases and J dropped 2 bases, with 11 bases sitting between them. CDR1 is SQVTM and CDR2 is ANQGSEA in the germline V gene. CDR3 region: CSVEDRDRPYEQYF. CDR3 nucleotides: TGCAGCGTTGAAGATCGAGACAGGCCCTACGAGCAGTACTTC.

The chain links TRBV6-1 to TRBJ1-2; TRBD1 matches at 11 bases. The trim removed 2 bases at V and 2 bases at J, leaving 10 bases unmatched. The CDR3 spans 18 residues. CDR1 and CDR2 from the germline V gene are MNHNS and SASEGT. The CDR3 DNA is TGTGCCAGCAGTGAAAGAAGGACAGGGGGCTTATTCAACTATGGCTACACCTTC. Translation: CASSERRTGGLFNYGYTF.

The chain joins TRBV11-2 to TRBJ1-2, with D hard to call. The V and J ends lost 2 bases and 7 bases respectively, with 14 bases between them. Per germline, CDR1 SGHAT and CDR2 FQNNGV. The CDR3 is made up of 14 amino acids. CDR3 region: CASSLFSASSGYTF. DNA for the CDR3: TGTGCCAGCAGCTTATTTTCGGCTTCTAGTGGCTACACCTTC.